Listed below are T cell receptor beta chains from one sample, sequenced in a study of PD-1 blockade in classical Hodgkin lymphoma. The protocol was immunoSEQ multiplex PCR, while the TCRdb copy is restricted to in-frame clones and leaves out a portion. The table includes approximately 89,000 clones, under 85% detected once. The sample was peripheral blood mononuclear cells (PBMCs), taken before the fourth cycle of nivolumab. The receptors derive from a human donor with classical Hodgkin lymphoma. CDR3s include the opening cysteine and the closing phenylalanine or tryptophan.

j_call: TRBJ2-7; v_call: TRBV4-3; cdr3_aa: CASSQDRIPSSYEQYF
j_call: TRBJ2-1; v_call: TRBV5-1; cdr3_aa: CASSLNSRNEQFF
j_call: TRBJ2-3; v_call: TRBV27; cdr3_aa: CASSSPTSGYTDTQYF
j_call: TRBJ1-2; v_call: TRBV4-2; cdr3_aa: CASSRTKDSSYGYTF
j_call: TRBJ2-2; v_call: TRBV29-1; cdr3_aa: CSVVTPNTGELFF
j_call: TRBJ2-7; v_call: TRBV5-1; cdr3_aa: CASSLATGVSYEQYF
j_call: TRBJ2-1; v_call: TRBV7-9; cdr3_aa: CASSPLGVVTNEQFF
j_call: TRBJ2-7; v_call: TRBV21-1; cdr3_aa: CASSNGGGPFYEQYF
j_call: TRBJ2-3; v_call: TRBV19; cdr3_aa: CASSMGLAGGTDTQYF
j_call: TRBJ1-2; v_call: TRBV18; cdr3_aa: CASSTDSKANYGYTF
j_call: TRBJ2-5; v_call: TRBV28; cdr3_aa: CASSFRTIETQYF
j_call: TRBJ2-6; v_call: TRBV7-2; cdr3_aa: CASSLGAFGANVLTF
j_call: TRBJ1-4; v_call: TRBV27; cdr3_aa: CASKRTGVAEKLFF
j_call: TRBJ1-1; v_call: TRBV10-3; cdr3_aa: CAISGTGARGEAFF
j_call: TRBJ2-5; v_call: TRBV18; cdr3_aa: CASYRENLGETQYF
j_call: TRBJ1-1; v_call: TRBV29-1; cdr3_aa: CSGRGLAEAFF
j_call: TRBJ2-3; v_call: TRBV19; cdr3_aa: CASTTTGATDTQYF
j_call: TRBJ2-2; v_call: TRBV5-1; cdr3_aa: CASSLGQGGNTGELFF
j_call: TRBJ1-5; v_call: TRBV6-5; cdr3_aa: CASSYSRGFQPQHF
j_call: TRBJ1-4; v_call: TRBV7-9; cdr3_aa: CASSSGTGGFGEKLFF
j_call: TRBJ1-4; v_call: TRBV10-3; cdr3_aa: CATRREAEGEKLFF